This TCR beta chain was identified during a study of blood T cell repertoires in COVID-19. Only in-frame clones appear in the TCRdb table, and some are missing; sequencing was by immunoSEQ multiplex PCR. Of approximately 250,000 clones in the sample, about 82% were seen once. Germline CDR1 MDHEN, CDR2 SYDVKM. There are 12 residues in the CDR3. V gave up 5 bases and J gave up 5 bases, with 9 bases separating them. The sequence was collected from a man aged 50 to 59 with COVID-19, enrolled during active disease. V usage is TRBV28 and J usage is TRBJ1-2; D is unresolved. Sequencing was performed on peripheral blood. CDR3 protein: CASSPRRYGYTF. In DNA, the CDR3 is TGTGCCAGCAGTCCGCGTCGATATGGCTACACCTTC.